This T cell receptor (beta chain) was identified in a study of T cells after yellow fever vaccination. The germline CDR1 and CDR2 sequences are MNHEY and SVGAGI. V was pared by 0 bases and J by 1 base, with 10 bases between. The CDR3 is made up of 15 amino acids. 5'RACE template switching produced TCR cDNA carrying a universal primer site and UMIs. TCRdb analysed the 5' RACE reads with MiXCR anew, one entry per CDR3 protein. The repertoire holds about 320,000 distinct CDR3 sequences, with about 10% as singletons. Whole-study findings and limits: Re-detected after boosting: most primary clones, 96% of CD4 and about 85% of CD8.

For this clonotype: Its antigen is unknown.

The receptor comes from a man between 18 and 35 years old who received the YFV17D yellow fever vaccine. Here the sequenced sample was CD4+ T cells sorted from PBMCs, taken 45 days after the yellow fever booster vaccination. The chain couples TRBV6-5 to TRBJ2-7; no clear D. The CDR3 sequence is CASSYSQGSSYEQYF. The DNA of the CDR3 is TGTGCCAGCAGTTACTCACAAGGTTCATCCTACGAGCAGTACTTC.